The rows below give T cell receptor beta chains drawn from one sample of a study of cytomegalovirus exposure and HLA in healthy donors. The protocol was immunoSEQ multiplex PCR, while the TCRdb copy is restricted to in-frame clones and leaves out a portion. Here the sample spans 200,000 or so clones, around 86% being singletons. Material: PBMCs. The receptor set was obtained from a woman between 18 and 30 years old in good health and CMV-seropositive. The CDR3 runs from the conserved cysteine through the conserved F or W. The D gene is left open where the match is weak. The listing skips clone size in some rows; elsewhere it reads once, few, many or a size class.

j_gene: TRBJ1-1; v_gene: TRBV9; d_gene: TRBD1; abundance: once; CDR3nt: TGTGCCAGCAGCACCCCCGTGACAGGGGGCGAGGACACTGAAGCTTTCTTT; CDR3aa: CASSTPVTGGEDTEAFF
j_gene: TRBJ1-3; v_gene: TRBV6-1; d_gene: -; abundance: -; CDR3nt: TGTGCCAGCAGTATACAGATAAACTCTGGAAACACCATATATTTT; CDR3aa: CASSIQINSGNTIYF
j_gene: TRBJ2-7; v_gene: TRBV6-1; d_gene: -; abundance: -; CDR3nt: TGTGCCAGCAGTGGGCAGGGGGGAGACGAGCAGTACTTC; CDR3aa: CASSGQGGDEQYF
j_gene: TRBJ1-4; v_gene: TRBV4-1; d_gene: TRBD1; abundance: -; CDR3nt: TGCGCCAGCAGCCAAGATAAGACAGGGATGAAGGAACTGTTTTTT; CDR3aa: CASSQDKTGMKELFF
j_gene: TRBJ1-1; v_gene: TRBV4-1; d_gene: -; abundance: -; CDR3nt: TGCGCCAGCAGCCAAGATAGGGGGAACACTGAAGCTTTCTTT; CDR3aa: CASSQDRGNTEAFF
j_gene: TRBJ2-3; v_gene: TRBV30; d_gene: -; abundance: -; CDR3nt: TGTGCCTGGAGTAACATGTACCTAGGAACAGATACGCAGTATTTT; CDR3aa: CAWSNMYLGTDTQYF
j_gene: TRBJ2-2; v_gene: TRBV28; d_gene: TRBD1; abundance: -; CDR3nt: TGTGCCAGCAGTATAACAACGACAGGGGGCGGCGGGGAGCTGTTTTTT; CDR3aa: CASSITTTGGGGELFF
j_gene: TRBJ2-1; v_gene: TRBV10-3; d_gene: -; abundance: -; CDR3nt: TGTGCCATCAGTGAAGACAAATCCCATGAGCAGTTCTTC; CDR3aa: CAISEDKSHEQFF
j_gene: TRBJ1-2; v_gene: TRBV29-1; d_gene: TRBD1; abundance: few; CDR3nt: TGCAGCGTTGGAGGGACAGGCTATGGCTACACCTTC; CDR3aa: CSVGGTGYGYTF
j_gene: TRBJ2-1; v_gene: TRBV5-6; d_gene: TRBD2; abundance: -; CDR3nt: TGTGCCAGCAGCTTACCCCACTCTAGCGGAATATACAATGAGCAGTTCTTC; CDR3aa: CASSLPHSSGIYNEQFF
j_gene: TRBJ2-1; v_gene: TRBV7-3; d_gene: TRBD2; abundance: -; CDR3nt: TGTGCCAGCAGCTTAGGGTCGGGGACTAGCGGGGGAGAGCAGTTCTTC; CDR3aa: CASSLGSGTSGGEQFF
j_gene: TRBJ2-2; v_gene: TRBV6-1; d_gene: -; abundance: -; CDR3nt: TGTGCCAGCAGTGGTTACTTGAACACCGGGGAGCTGTTTTTT; CDR3aa: CASSGYLNTGELFF
j_gene: TRBJ1-5; v_gene: TRBV5-6; d_gene: -; abundance: -; CDR3nt: TGTGCCAGCAGCTTGAGGGGAGGCAGCAATCAGCCCCAGCATTTT; CDR3aa: CASSLRGGSNQPQHF
j_gene: TRBJ1-1; v_gene: TRBV30; d_gene: -; abundance: -; CDR3nt: TGTGCCTGGAGTGGGGGGGGCGGGGCCACTGAAGCTTTCTTT; CDR3aa: CAWSGGGGATEAFF
j_gene: TRBJ2-3; v_gene: TRBV9; d_gene: TRBD2; abundance: -; CDR3nt: TGTGCCAGCAGCGTAACTAGCGGGACTAGCACAGATACGCAGTATTTT; CDR3aa: CASSVTSGTSTDTQYF
j_gene: TRBJ2-1; v_gene: TRBV7-9; d_gene: -; abundance: -; CDR3nt: TGTGCCAGCAGCCCAACTCTAGAGTACAATGAGCAGTTCTTC; CDR3aa: CASSPTLEYNEQFF
j_gene: TRBJ1-1; v_gene: TRBV13; d_gene: -; abundance: -; CDR3nt: TGTGCCAGCGCCCCCAGGGTGGGAACTGAAGCTTTCTTT; CDR3aa: CASAPRVGTEAFF
j_gene: TRBJ1-1; v_gene: TRBV2; d_gene: TRBD1; abundance: -; CDR3nt: TGTGCCAGCAGTCCGGGACAGGGTATCGGCACTGAAGCTTTCTTT; CDR3aa: CASSPGQGIGTEAFF
j_gene: TRBJ1-1; v_gene: TRBV9; d_gene: -; abundance: -; CDR3nt: TGTGCCAGCAGCTCAGGGTGGATCACTGAAGCTTTCTTT; CDR3aa: CASSSGWITEAFF
j_gene: TRBJ1-1; v_gene: TRBV30; d_gene: TRBD1; abundance: -; CDR3nt: TGTGCGTGGGACAGGGGGCCAACTGAAGCTTTCTTT; CDR3aa: CAWDRGPTEAFF
j_gene: TRBJ2-1; v_gene: TRBV5-1; d_gene: TRBD2; abundance: -; CDR3nt: TGCGCCAGCAGCCCACTAGCGGAATTTACCGATGAGCAGTTCTTC; CDR3aa: CASSPLAEFTDEQFF
j_gene: TRBJ2-1; v_gene: TRBV30; d_gene: -; abundance: -; CDR3nt: TGTGCCTGCCAAACCGGCAGGGCTAACAATGAGCAGTTCTTC; CDR3aa: CACQTGRANNEQFF
j_gene: TRBJ2-3; v_gene: TRBV12-5; d_gene: -; abundance: -; CDR3nt: TGTGCTAGTGGTTTGGAACAGTGGGGCCCCACAGATACGCAGTATTTT; CDR3aa: CASGLEQWGPTDTQYF
j_gene: TRBJ2-7; v_gene: TRBV28; d_gene: -; abundance: -; CDR3nt: TGTGCCAGCAGTTTGAGAGGGTTCTCCTACGAGCAGTACTTC; CDR3aa: CASSLRGFSYEQYF
j_gene: TRBJ2-2; v_gene: TRBV5-1; d_gene: -; abundance: -; CDR3nt: TGCGCCAGCAGCTCGTCAGGGGGGTCCGGGGAGCTGTTTTTT; CDR3aa: CASSSSGGSGELFF
j_gene: TRBJ2-4; v_gene: TRBV6-1; d_gene: TRBD2; abundance: -; CDR3nt: TGTGCCAGCAGTGACCGGGGACTAGCGGGAGGGACGGGTGCCAAAAACATTCAGTACTTC; CDR3aa: CASSDRGLAGGTGAKNIQYF
j_gene: TRBJ2-1; v_gene: TRBV9; d_gene: -; abundance: -; CDR3nt: TGTGCCAGCAGCGTAGGACTTATGGTGTTCAATGAGCAGTTCTTC; CDR3aa: CASSVGLMVFNEQFF
j_gene: TRBJ2-1; v_gene: TRBV9; d_gene: TRBD1; abundance: -; CDR3nt: TGTGCCAGCAGGGATACAGGGGGCAACAATGAGCAGTTCTTC; CDR3aa: CASRDTGGNNEQFF
j_gene: TRBJ2-1; v_gene: TRBV5-1; d_gene: -; abundance: -; CDR3nt: TGCGCCAGCAGCTTGGGCACCAGTGAGCAGTTCTTC; CDR3aa: CASSLGTSEQFF
j_gene: TRBJ2-7; v_gene: TRBV27; d_gene: -; abundance: -; CDR3nt: TGTGCCAGCAGTTTGACCGGGACAATCTACGAGCAGTACTTC; CDR3aa: CASSLTGTIYEQYF
j_gene: TRBJ1-3; v_gene: TRBV5-1; d_gene: TRBD1; abundance: once; CDR3nt: TGCGCCAGCAGCTCCGGGGGACAGGAAGCTGGAAACACCATATATTTT; CDR3aa: CASSSGGQEAGNTIYF
j_gene: TRBJ2-5; v_gene: TRBV2; d_gene: -; abundance: -; CDR3nt: TGTGCCAGCAGTGGCCGGGACACAGAAGAGACCCAGTACTTC; CDR3aa: CASSGRDTEETQYF
j_gene: TRBJ2-1; v_gene: TRBV5-1; d_gene: -; abundance: -; CDR3nt: TGCGCCAGCAGCTCGCCAGGCACCTACAATGAGCAGTTCTTC; CDR3aa: CASSSPGTYNEQFF
j_gene: TRBJ2-7; v_gene: TRBV5-1; d_gene: -; abundance: -; CDR3nt: TGCGCCAGCAGCTTGGGGAGTCCCTACGAGCAGTACTTC; CDR3aa: CASSLGSPYEQYF
j_gene: TRBJ1-4; v_gene: TRBV5-1; d_gene: -; abundance: -; CDR3nt: TGCGCCAGCAGCTTCGGGAGCCCTAATGAAAAACTGTTTTTT; CDR3aa: CASSFGSPNEKLFF
j_gene: TRBJ1-1; v_gene: TRBV28; d_gene: TRBD1; abundance: few; CDR3nt: TGTGCCAGCATGACAGGGGGTCTGGGGGCTTTCTTT; CDR3aa: CASMTGGLGAFF
j_gene: TRBJ2-7; v_gene: TRBV5-6; d_gene: -; abundance: -; CDR3nt: TGTGCCAGCAGCTTGTTGGTACTACGTTTCTACGAGCAGTACTTC; CDR3aa: CASSLLVLRFYEQYF
j_gene: TRBJ1-1; v_gene: TRBV21-1; d_gene: -; abundance: -; CDR3nt: TGTGCCAGCAGCAAAGAGGAACGTGGGCTGGGCCTTGCGAGTGAAGCTTTCTTT; CDR3aa: CASSKEERGLGLASEAFF
j_gene: TRBJ2-7; v_gene: TRBV9; d_gene: -; abundance: -; CDR3nt: TGTGCCAGCAGCGTAGGCCCAATAGCGGACGAGCAGTACTTC; CDR3aa: CASSVGPIADEQYF
j_gene: TRBJ2-1; v_gene: TRBV7-6; d_gene: TRBD2; abundance: -; CDR3nt: TGTGCCAGCAGTCCGACTAGCGGAACCCTAAGTGAGCAGTTCTTC; CDR3aa: CASSPTSGTLSEQFF
j_gene: TRBJ2-7; v_gene: TRBV5-4; d_gene: TRBD2; abundance: -; CDR3nt: TGTGCCAGCAGCTTGGGACCGGGACTAGCGACAACCTACGAGCAGTACTTC; CDR3aa: CASSLGPGLATTYEQYF
j_gene: TRBJ2-7; v_gene: TRBV19; d_gene: -; abundance: few; CDR3nt: TGTGCCAGTAGTATAGCCTCCGGGACCAGCGGGGAGCAGTACTTC; CDR3aa: CASSIASGTSGEQYF
j_gene: TRBJ1-2; v_gene: TRBV11-2; d_gene: TRBD1; abundance: -; CDR3nt: TGTGCCAGCAGCTTATCCGGACAGGGAGTCGACTATGGCTACACCTTC; CDR3aa: CASSLSGQGVDYGYTF
j_gene: TRBJ2-7; v_gene: TRBV5-4; d_gene: -; abundance: -; CDR3nt: TGTGCCAGCAGCCGCAGCTTCCTATCGGGGGCCTACGAGCAGTACTTC; CDR3aa: CASSRSFLSGAYEQYF
j_gene: TRBJ1-2; v_gene: TRBV6-1; d_gene: TRBD1; abundance: few; CDR3nt: TGTGCCAGCAGTGACGGACAGGGTTGGTATGGCTACACCTTC; CDR3aa: CASSDGQGWYGYTF
j_gene: TRBJ2-1; v_gene: TRBV7-8; d_gene: -; abundance: -; CDR3nt: TGTGCCAGCAGCTTAGAGTGGCAGGCCTCCAATGAGCAGTTCTTC; CDR3aa: CASSLEWQASNEQFF
j_gene: TRBJ2-5; v_gene: TRBV5-1; d_gene: -; abundance: -; CDR3nt: TGCGCCAGCAGCTTCGGAGAACAAGAGACCCAGTACTTC; CDR3aa: CASSFGEQETQYF
j_gene: TRBJ2-3; v_gene: TRBV5-6; d_gene: TRBD1; abundance: -; CDR3nt: TGTGCCAGCAGCGAGATGGGGACAGCCGGCACAGATACGCAGTATTTT; CDR3aa: CASSEMGTAGTDTQYF
j_gene: TRBJ2-2; v_gene: TRBV2; d_gene: TRBD2; abundance: -; CDR3nt: TGTGCCAGCAGTGTCGGGAGGGCCCAAACCGGGGAGCTGTTTTTT; CDR3aa: CASSVGRAQTGELFF
j_gene: TRBJ2-7; v_gene: TRBV9; d_gene: TRBD2; abundance: -; CDR3nt: TGTGCCAGCAGCGCGGGGGGACTAGCGGATACCTACGAGCAGTACTTC; CDR3aa: CASSAGGLADTYEQYF
j_gene: TRBJ2-7; v_gene: TRBV28; d_gene: -; abundance: -; CDR3nt: TGTGCCAGCAGTTTACCGGGTACCTACGAGCAGTACTTC; CDR3aa: CASSLPGTYEQYF
j_gene: TRBJ2-7; v_gene: TRBV6-1; d_gene: TRBD1; abundance: -; CDR3nt: TGTGCCAGCAGTGCCCGACAGGGGTTATACGAGCAGTACTTC; CDR3aa: CASSARQGLYEQYF
j_gene: TRBJ2-3; v_gene: TRBV9; d_gene: TRBD1; abundance: -; CDR3nt: TGTGCCAGCAGCGTAGTTGATCGGCGCGGGACAGGGGCTTTGGGAGATACGCAGTATTTT; CDR3aa: CASSVVDRRGTGALGDTQYF
j_gene: TRBJ2-1; v_gene: TRBV2; d_gene: TRBD2; abundance: -; CDR3nt: TGTGCCAGCAGTGATTTCGGGACTAGCCGCCGCCTATCCTACAATGAGCAGTTCTTC; CDR3aa: CASSDFGTSRRLSYNEQFF
j_gene: TRBJ1-5; v_gene: TRBV10-2; d_gene: -; abundance: -; CDR3nt: TGCGCCAGCAGGGAGGCAGGTAATCAGCCCCAGCATTTT; CDR3aa: CASREAGNQPQHF